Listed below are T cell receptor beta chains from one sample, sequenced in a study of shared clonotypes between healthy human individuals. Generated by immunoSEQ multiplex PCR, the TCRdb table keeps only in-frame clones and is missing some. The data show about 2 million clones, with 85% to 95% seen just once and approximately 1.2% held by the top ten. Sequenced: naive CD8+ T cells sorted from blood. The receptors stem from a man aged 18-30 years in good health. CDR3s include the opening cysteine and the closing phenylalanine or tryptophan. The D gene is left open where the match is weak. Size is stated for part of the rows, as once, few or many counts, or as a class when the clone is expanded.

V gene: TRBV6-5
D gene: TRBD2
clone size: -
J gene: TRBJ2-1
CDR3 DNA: TGTGCCAGCAGTTACGGGGGGGATGAGCAGTTCTTC
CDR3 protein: CASSYGGDEQFF

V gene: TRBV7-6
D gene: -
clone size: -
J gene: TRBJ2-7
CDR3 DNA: TGTGCCAGCAGCTTAGGCATAGGGTCCTACGAGCAGTACTTC
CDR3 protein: CASSLGIGSYEQYF

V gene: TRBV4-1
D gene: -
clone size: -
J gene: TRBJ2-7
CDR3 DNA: TGCGCCAGCAGCCAATCCATTAGCGGATACGAGCAGTACTTC
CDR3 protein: CASSQSISGYEQYF

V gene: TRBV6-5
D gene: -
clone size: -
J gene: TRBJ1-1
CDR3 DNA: TGTGCCAGCAGTTACTTTCACGGTGAAGCTTTCTTT
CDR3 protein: CASSYFHGEAFF

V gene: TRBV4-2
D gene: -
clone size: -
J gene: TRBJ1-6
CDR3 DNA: TGTGCCAGCAGCCAAGATGGGCCCGATTCACCCCTCCACTTT
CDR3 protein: CASSQDGPDSPLHF

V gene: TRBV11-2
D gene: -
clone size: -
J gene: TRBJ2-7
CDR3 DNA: TGTGCCAGCAGCTTTGCAGGGTCCTACGAGCAGTACTTC
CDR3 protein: CASSFAGSYEQYF

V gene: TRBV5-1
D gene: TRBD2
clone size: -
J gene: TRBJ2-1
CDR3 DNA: TGCGCCAGCAGCTTGGATGGCGGGGGGTACAATGAGCAGTTCTTC
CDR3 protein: CASSLDGGGYNEQFF

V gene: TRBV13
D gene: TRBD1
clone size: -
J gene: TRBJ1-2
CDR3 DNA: TGTGCCAGCAGCTTAGTTCGTCGGCAGGGGGTATCGGGCTACACCTTC
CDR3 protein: CASSLVRRQGVSGYTF

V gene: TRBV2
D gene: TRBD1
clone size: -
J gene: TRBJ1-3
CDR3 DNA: TGTGCCAGCGAGGGGGCAGGGAACTCTGGAAACACCATATATTTT
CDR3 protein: CASEGAGNSGNTIYF

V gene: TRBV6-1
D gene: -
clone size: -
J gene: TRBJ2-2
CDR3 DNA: TGTGCCAGCAGTGAAGTGATAGCGACCGGGGAGCTGTTTTTT
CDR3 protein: CASSEVIATGELFF

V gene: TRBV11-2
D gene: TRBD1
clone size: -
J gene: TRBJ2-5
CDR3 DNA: TGTGCCAGCAGCTCGATGGGACAGACCCAGGAGACCCAGTACTTC
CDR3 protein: CASSSMGQTQETQYF

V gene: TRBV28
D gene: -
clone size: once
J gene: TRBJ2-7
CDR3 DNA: TGTGCCAGCAGTCAGAAATCGTCAGGGTACCACGAGCAGTACTTC
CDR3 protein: CASSQKSSGYHEQYF

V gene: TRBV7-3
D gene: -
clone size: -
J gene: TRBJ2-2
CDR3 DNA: TGTGCCAGCACCGCCGAGTCCGGGGAGCTGTTTTTT
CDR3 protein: CASTAESGELFF

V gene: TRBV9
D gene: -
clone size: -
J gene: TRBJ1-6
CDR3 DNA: TGTGCCAGCAGCGTAGGAGGCAGTAATAATTCACCCCTCCACTTT
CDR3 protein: CASSVGGSNNSPLHF

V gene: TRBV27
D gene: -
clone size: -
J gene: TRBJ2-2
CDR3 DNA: TGTGCCAGCAGTTTAGGCGTCCCCGGGGAGCTGTTTTTT
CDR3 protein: CASSLGVPGELFF

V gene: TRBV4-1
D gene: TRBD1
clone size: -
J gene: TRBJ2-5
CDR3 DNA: TGCGCCAGCAGCTTCAGACAGGGGCCTCAAGAGACCCAGTACTTC
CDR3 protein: CASSFRQGPQETQYF

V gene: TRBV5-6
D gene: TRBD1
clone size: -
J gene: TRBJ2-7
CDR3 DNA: TGTGCCAGCAGCTTGGCCGGGACAGAGACCTACGAGCAGTACTTC
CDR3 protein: CASSLAGTETYEQYF

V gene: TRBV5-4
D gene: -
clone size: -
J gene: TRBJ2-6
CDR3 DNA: TGTGCCAGCAGTTCCGGGATAGGCTCTGGGGCCAACGTCCTGACTTTC
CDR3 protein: CASSSGIGSGANVLTF

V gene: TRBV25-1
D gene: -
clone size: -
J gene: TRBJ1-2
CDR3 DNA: TGTGCCAGCAGTGAAAGTTTGGCAGGGGACTACTATGGCTACACCTTC
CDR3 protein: CASSESLAGDYYGYTF

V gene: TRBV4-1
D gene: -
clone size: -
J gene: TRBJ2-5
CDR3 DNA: TGCGCCAGCAGCCACCGCGGGGCGACGGAGACCCAGTACTTC
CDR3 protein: CASSHRGATETQYF

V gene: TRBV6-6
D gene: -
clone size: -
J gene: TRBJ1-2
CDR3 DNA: TGTGCCAGCAGTTCGGACTACTCCACCTTC
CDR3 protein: CASSSDYSTF

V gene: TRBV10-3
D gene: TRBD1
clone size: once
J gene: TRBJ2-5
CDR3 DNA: TGTGCCATCAGTGAGGTAACAGGGGAAGAGACCCAGTACTTC
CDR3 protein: CAISEVTGEETQYF

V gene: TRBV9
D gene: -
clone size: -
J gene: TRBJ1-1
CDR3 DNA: TGTGCCAGCAGCGGGTGGACGGAGATGAACACTGAAGCTTTCTTT
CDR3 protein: CASSGWTEMNTEAFF

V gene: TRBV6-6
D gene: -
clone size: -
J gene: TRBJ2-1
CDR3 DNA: TGTGCCAGCAGTTACTCTATCGTTGTCGGGGATGAGCAGTTCTTC
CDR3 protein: CASSYSIVVGDEQFF

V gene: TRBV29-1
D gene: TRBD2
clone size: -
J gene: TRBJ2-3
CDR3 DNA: TGCAGCGTTGAAGATCCTGGGAGGGGAGATACGCAGTATTTT
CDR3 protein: CSVEDPGRGDTQYF

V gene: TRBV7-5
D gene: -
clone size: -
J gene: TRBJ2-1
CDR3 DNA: TGTGCCAGAAGCTTTGGTCAGGGGTACAATGAGCAGTTCTTC
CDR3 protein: CARSFGQGYNEQFF

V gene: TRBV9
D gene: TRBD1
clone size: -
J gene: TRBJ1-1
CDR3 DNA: TGTGCCAGCAGCGGAGCAGGGGACAGAATGAACACTGAAGCTTTCTTT
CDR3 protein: CASSGAGDRMNTEAFF

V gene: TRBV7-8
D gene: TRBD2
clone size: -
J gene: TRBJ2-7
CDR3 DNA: TGTGCCAGCAGCTTAGGTGTAGCGGGGGGCGAGCAGTACTTC
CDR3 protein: CASSLGVAGGEQYF

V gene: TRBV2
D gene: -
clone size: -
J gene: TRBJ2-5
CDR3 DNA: TGTGCCAGCAGTGGGGGGCAAGAGACCCAGTACTTC
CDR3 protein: CASSGGQETQYF

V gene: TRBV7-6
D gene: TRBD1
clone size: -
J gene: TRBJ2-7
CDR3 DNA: TGTGCCAGCAGCTCCGGGACAGGGGGCTTTTACGAGCAGTACTTC
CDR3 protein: CASSSGTGGFYEQYF

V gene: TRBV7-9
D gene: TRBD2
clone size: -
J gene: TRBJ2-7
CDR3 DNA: TGTGCCGGCCAAAATAGCGGGAGTCAAGACGAGCAGTACTTC
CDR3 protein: CAGQNSGSQDEQYF

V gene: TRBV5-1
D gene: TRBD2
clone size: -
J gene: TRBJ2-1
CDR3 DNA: TGCGCCAGCAGCCTAGCGGGCGATGAGCAGTTCTTC
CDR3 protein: CASSLAGDEQFF

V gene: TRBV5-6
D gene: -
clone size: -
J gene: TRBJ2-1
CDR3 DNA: TGTGCCAGCAGCTTGGAATCTTGGAGGGATGAGCAGTTCTTC
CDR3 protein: CASSLESWRDEQFF

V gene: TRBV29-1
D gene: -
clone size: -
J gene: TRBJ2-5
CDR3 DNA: TGCAGCGTCGCTAGCGAACAAGAGACCCAGTACTTC
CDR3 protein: CSVASEQETQYF

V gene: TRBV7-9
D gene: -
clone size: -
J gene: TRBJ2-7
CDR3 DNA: TGTGCCAGCAGCGATCGCCTCTACGAGCAGTACTTC
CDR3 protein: CASSDRLYEQYF

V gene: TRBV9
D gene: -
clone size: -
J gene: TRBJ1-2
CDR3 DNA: TGTGCCAGCAGCGCCCAACCTACAGGGAACTATGGCTACACCTTC
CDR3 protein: CASSAQPTGNYGYTF

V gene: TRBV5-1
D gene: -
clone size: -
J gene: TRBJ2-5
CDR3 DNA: TGCGCCAGCAGCTTGTTCTCGGACCAAGAGACCCAGTACTTC
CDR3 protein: CASSLFSDQETQYF